The 2 T cell receptor beta chains below were found in one sample sequenced in a study of shared clonotypes between healthy human individuals (TCRdb year 2020). Receptors were amplified or captured by the immunoSEQ multiplex PCR assay. This is the immuneACCESS table as TCRdb keeps it, with only in-frame sequences that have V and J called. A part of the clones is gone; compared with another copy, unresolved V genes explain less than half, and the rest is unexplained. Present in this sample are roughly 650,000 clones, 95% to 96% of which were seen just once. The top ten clonotypes cover roughly 0.1% of the sample. CD8 naive samples were CD45RO-negative cells positively selected for CCR7, giving a CD45RA+CCR7+ population that excluded TemRA cells. The sample was naive CD8+ T cells sorted from blood. The sample's cell subset or site, from its label and the paper: CD45RA+CCR7+. These receptor sequences come from a woman aged 30 to 39 in good health.

V gene TRBV28 combines with J gene TRBJ2-5; 10 bases line up with TRBD2. The end of the DNA is better explained by TRBJ2-7, so the J call may be wrong. The CDR3 has 17 residues. Germline V gene data show CDR1 as MDHEN and CDR2 as SYDVKM. The CDR3 sequence: CASSSHMETSGFYEQYF. CDR3 nucleotide sequence: TGTGCCAGCAGTTCCCATATGGAGACTAGCGGGTTCTACGAGCAGTACTTC.

The J gene is TRBJ2-3, the V gene TRBV7-6; a weak D match, TRBD1 (7 bases). This CDR3 has 21 residues. Trimming cost V 1 base and J 6 bases, with 32 bases left between them. The germline CDR1 and CDR2 sequences are SGHVS and FNYEAQ. The CDR3 loop reads CASSLVLGGGTASFVPDTQYF. The CDR3 DNA reads TGTGCCAGCAGCTTAGTTCTAGGGGGCGGGACAGCGTCCTTTGTGCCGGATACGCAGTATTTT.